Sequencing of this T cell receptor (beta chain) was carried out in a study of blood T cell repertoires in COVID-19 (dated by TCRdb to 2018 to 2020). In the study overall: The collaborator samples originated in the United States, Italy and Spain and spanned the acute and convalescent phases of COVID-19. Samples came from the ongoing ImmuneRACE study (first 160 participants) plus 1,254 subjects from 6 global collaborators. HLA class I and class II types, where available, came from metadata supplied by the sample provider rather than from assay-based typing. Deeply sampled blood TCRbeta repertoires from subjects exposed to, actively infected with, or recovered from COVID-19 were included in the dataset. Sample metadata almost always included a de-identified subject ID, COVID-19 status, age in years and sex. The repertoires were released in a freely available public database meant as a resource for research on the immune response to SARS-CoV-2. The material from the prospective study consisted of cDNA or gDNA derived from T cells, B-cell-depleted T cells, or PBMCs. Overall results and qualifications from the work: The quantity of clinical and demographic metadata differed by source and by participant and was supplied without curation.

Including cysteine and phenylalanine, the CDR3 has 14 amino acids. Only the CDR3 portion is preserved as DNA: 42 bases, with reading frame beginning at the first base. The germline V end is reduced by 5 bases and the J end by 7 bases; junction bases left unmatched: 10. CDR1 SGHNT and CDR2 YENEEA were looked up in the germline V gene. The immunoSEQ Assay, a bias-controlled multiplex PCR, was used to amplify TCRbeta CDR3 regions from genomic DNA. On the authors' methods: Within the assay, amplification of reference gene primers was used to estimate how many nucleated cells each sample contained. To quantify the absolute abundance of each unique TCRbeta CDR3 rearrangement, sequence reads were collapsed and filtered. For each sample, productive Simpson clonality was calculated by taking the square root of Simpson's diversity index across productive rearrangements. TCRdb took over this immuneACCESS table, retaining in-frame rearrangements with V and J assigned. Such tables are incomplete; in checked studies, under half of the missing clones stem from an unresolved V gene, and the remainder is unexplained. V, J and clone size are those of that table, while D and trimming were read from the DNA. Within this sample are under 55,000 clones, with roughly 85% of them counted one time only. 25% of the sample is in the top ten clones.

Collaborating institutions collected whole blood in K2EDTA tubes following their own protocols. For TCRbeta analysis, collaborator samples were shipped as frozen whole blood, as isolated PBMCs, or as DNA extracted from either sample type. This clone was seen only a few times. What antigen it recognizes has not been identified. One base away there is no much larger clone; base qualities are not given. The source of this sequence is a man in his sixties or seventies with acute or convalescent COVID-19. The sample consisted of peripheral blood. The chain couples TRBV11-3 to TRBJ2-7, with 8 junctional bases fitting TRBD2. The sequenced DNA: TGTGCCAGCAGCCCGCAGCGGGGGCCTAGTGAGCAGTACTTC. It translates as CASSPQRGPSEQYF.